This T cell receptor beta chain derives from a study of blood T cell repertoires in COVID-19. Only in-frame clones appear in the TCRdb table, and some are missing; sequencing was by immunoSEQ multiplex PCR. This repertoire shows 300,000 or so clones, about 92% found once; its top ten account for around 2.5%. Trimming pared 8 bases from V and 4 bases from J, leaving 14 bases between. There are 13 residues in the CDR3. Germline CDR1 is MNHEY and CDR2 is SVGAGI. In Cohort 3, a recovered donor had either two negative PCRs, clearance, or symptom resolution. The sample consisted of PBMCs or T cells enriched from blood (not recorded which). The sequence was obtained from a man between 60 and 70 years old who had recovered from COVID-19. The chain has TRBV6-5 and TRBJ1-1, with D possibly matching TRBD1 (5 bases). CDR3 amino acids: CASSSGETTEAFF. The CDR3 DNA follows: TGTGCCAGCTCCTCGGGGGAGACCACTGAAGCTTTCTTT.